This T cell receptor beta chain was sequenced for a study of OX40 agonist ivuxolimab in advanced cancers. Looking at the study overall: Administration of intravenous ivuxolimab to patients occurred every 2 weeks at 0.01 to 10 mg/kg.

This clone occurred once. Some clones are missing from TCRdb's copy, which holds only in-frame ones; the method was immunoSEQ multiplex PCR. The sample lists 44,000 or so clones; over 80% were seen once. The germline V gene encodes CDR1 MNHEY and CDR2 SVGAGI. V was pared by 9 bases and J by 0 bases, with 4 bases of the junction left unmatched. This CDR3 spans 14 amino acids. V is TRBV6-5 and J is TRBJ2-1; 8 bases line up with TRBD2. This TCR came from an adult with an advanced solid tumor such as melanoma, head and neck, liver or kidney cancer. The specimen comprised CD4+ or CD8+ T cells sorted from blood, sampled in a trial of the OX40 agonist ivuxolimab. The CDR3 reads CASTTSGSYNEQFF. The CDR3 region has the DNA TGTGCCAGTACAACTAGCGGCTCCTACAATGAGCAGTTCTTC.